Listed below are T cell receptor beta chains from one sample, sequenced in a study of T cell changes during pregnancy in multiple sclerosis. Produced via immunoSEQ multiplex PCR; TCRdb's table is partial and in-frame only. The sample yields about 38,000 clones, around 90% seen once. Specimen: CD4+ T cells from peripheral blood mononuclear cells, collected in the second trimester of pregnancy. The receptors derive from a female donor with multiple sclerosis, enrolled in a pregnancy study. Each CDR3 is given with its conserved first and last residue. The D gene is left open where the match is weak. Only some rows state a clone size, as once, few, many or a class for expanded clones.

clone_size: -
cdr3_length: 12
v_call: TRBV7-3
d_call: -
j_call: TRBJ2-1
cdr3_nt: TGTGCCAGCAGCTTTAGCGGTACCGAGCAGTTCTTC
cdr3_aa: CASSFSGTEQFF

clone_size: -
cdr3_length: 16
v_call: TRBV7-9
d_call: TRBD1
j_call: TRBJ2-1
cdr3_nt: TGTGCCAGCAGCTCCTACAGGGGGCAGAGGAGCCATGAGCAGTTCTTC
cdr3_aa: CASSSYRGQRSHEQFF

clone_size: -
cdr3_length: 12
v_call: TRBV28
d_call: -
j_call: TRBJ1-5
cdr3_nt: TGTGCCAGCAGCCTTCTCAATCAGCCCCAGCATTTT
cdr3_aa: CASSLLNQPQHF

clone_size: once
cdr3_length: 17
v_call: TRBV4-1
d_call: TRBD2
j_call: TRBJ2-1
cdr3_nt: TGCGCCAGCAGCCAAGAAGCCACTAGCGGAGCCTACAATGAGCAGTTCTTC
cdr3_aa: CASSQEATSGAYNEQFF

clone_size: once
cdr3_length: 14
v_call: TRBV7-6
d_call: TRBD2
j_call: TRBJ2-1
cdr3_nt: TGTGCCAGCAGCCTAGCGGGAGAAAAAAATGAGCAGTTCTTC
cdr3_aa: CASSLAGEKNEQFF

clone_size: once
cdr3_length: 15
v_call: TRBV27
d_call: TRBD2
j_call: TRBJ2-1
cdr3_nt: TGTGCCAGCAGATTAGCACTAGCGGGATCTAATGAGCAGTTCTTC
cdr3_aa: CASRLALAGSNEQFF

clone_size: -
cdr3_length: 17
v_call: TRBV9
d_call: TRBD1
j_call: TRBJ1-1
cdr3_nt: TGTGCCAGCAGCTCCCGACAGGGGGCTTCTATGAACACTGAAGCTTTCTTT
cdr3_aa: CASSSRQGASMNTEAFF

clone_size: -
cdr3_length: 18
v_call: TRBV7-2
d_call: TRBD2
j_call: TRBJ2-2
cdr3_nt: TGTGCCAGCAGCTTATCTCTAGCGGGAGGTTCGTCCACCGGGGAGCTGTTTTTT
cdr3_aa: CASSLSLAGGSSTGELFF

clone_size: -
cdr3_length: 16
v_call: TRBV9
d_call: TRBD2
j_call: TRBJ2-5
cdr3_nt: TGTGCCAGCAGCGTCACCACTAGCGGGAGTGGAGAGACCCAGTACTTC
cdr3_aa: CASSVTTSGSGETQYF

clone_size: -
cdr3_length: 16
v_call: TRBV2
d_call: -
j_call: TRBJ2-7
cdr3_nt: TGTGCCAGCAGTGAAGTTGCGGGCATGCCGACCTACGAGCAGTACTTC
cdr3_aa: CASSEVAGMPTYEQYF

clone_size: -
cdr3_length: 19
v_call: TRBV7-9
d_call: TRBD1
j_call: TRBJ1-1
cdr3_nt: TGTGCCAGCAGCTACCGGACAGGGGGCGATGTATCGTCGTACACTGAAGCTTTCTTT
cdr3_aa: CASSYRTGGDVSSYTEAFF

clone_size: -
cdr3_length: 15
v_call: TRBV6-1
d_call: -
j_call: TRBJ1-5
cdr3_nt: TGTGCCAGCAGTGAAGCAGGAGGGAGCAATCAGCCCCAGCATTTT
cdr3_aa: CASSEAGGSNQPQHF

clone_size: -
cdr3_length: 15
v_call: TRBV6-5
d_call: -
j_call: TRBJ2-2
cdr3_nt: TGTGCCAGCAGCCCCGGGACTTCGAACACCGGGGAGCTGTTTTTT
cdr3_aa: CASSPGTSNTGELFF

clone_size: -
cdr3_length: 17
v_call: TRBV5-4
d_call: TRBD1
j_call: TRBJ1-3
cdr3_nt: TGTGCCAGCAGCTTGGGGGGACAGAAGAACTCTGGAAACACCATATATTTT
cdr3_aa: CASSLGGQKNSGNTIYF

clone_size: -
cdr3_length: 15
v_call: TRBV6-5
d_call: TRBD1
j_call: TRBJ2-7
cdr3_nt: TGTGCCAGCAGTTACTCGGCAGGGGGATCCTACGAGCAGTACTTC
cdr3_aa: CASSYSAGGSYEQYF

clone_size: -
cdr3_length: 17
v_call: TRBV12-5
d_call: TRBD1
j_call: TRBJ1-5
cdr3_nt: TGTGCTAGTGGTTTGATACTGACAGGGTCTAGCAATCAGCCCCAGCATTTT
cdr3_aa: CASGLILTGSSNQPQHF

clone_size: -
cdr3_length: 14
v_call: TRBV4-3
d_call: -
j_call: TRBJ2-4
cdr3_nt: TGCGCCAGCAGCCAAGAACTGGGAGGAAACATTCAGTACTTC
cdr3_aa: CASSQELGGNIQYF

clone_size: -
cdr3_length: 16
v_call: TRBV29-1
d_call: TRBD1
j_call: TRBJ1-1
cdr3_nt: TGCAGCGTTCCAAAGCCCCTGACAGGGAGGAACACTGAAGCTTTCTTT
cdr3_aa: CSVPKPLTGRNTEAFF

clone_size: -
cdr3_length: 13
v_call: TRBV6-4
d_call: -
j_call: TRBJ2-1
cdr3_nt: TGTGCCAGCAGTGACGGAGGGCAGCATGAGCAGTTCTTC
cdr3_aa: CASSDGGQHEQFF

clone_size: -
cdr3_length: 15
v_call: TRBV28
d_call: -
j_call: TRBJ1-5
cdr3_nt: TGTGCCAGCAGTTTATTAGGGGGTCGTAGGCAGCCCCAGCATTTT
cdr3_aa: CASSLLGGRRQPQHF

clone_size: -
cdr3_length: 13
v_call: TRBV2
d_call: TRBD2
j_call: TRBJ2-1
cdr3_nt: TGTGCCAGCAGTTGGACTAGCGGCAATGAGCAGTTCTTC
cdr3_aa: CASSWTSGNEQFF

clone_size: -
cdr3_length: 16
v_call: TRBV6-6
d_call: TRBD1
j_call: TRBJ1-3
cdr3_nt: TGTGCCAGCAGTCTTAGACAGGGGGAAACTGGAAACACCATATATTTT
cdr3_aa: CASSLRQGETGNTIYF

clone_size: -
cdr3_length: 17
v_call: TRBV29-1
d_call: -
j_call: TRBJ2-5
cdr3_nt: TGCAGCGTTGAAGAGGGCAGGGGAATCGTCCTTCAAGAGACCCAGTACTTC
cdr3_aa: CSVEEGRGIVLQETQYF

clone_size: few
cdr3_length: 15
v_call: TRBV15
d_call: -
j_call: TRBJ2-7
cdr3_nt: TGTGCCACCAGCAGAGATAGAGGCGGCAGCTACGAGCAGTACTTC
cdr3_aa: CATSRDRGGSYEQYF

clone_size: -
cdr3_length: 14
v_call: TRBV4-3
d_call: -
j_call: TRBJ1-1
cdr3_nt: TGCGCCAGCAGCGATAACAATGAGAACACTGAAGCTTTCTTT
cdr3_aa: CASSDNNENTEAFF